This T cell receptor beta chain came from a study of T cell changes during pregnancy in multiple sclerosis. The count of this clone is one. The germline V gene encodes CDR1 SGDLS and CDR2 YYNGEE. This CDR3 spans 15 amino acids. V was pared by 4 bases and J by 10 bases, with 7 bases of the junction left unmatched. Some clones are missing from TCRdb's copy, which holds only in-frame ones; the method was immunoSEQ multiplex PCR. The sample yields around 5,200 clones, 70% to 85% seen once. The V call is TRBV9, the J call TRBJ1-6, with TRBD1 matching 11 bases. The starting material was CD8+ T cells from peripheral blood mononuclear cells, obtained in the second trimester of pregnancy. This sequence was found in a female donor in good health, enrolled as a control in a pregnancy study. This CDR3 is CASSLSDRGQSPLHF. In nucleotides, the CDR3 is TGTGCCAGCAGCTTATCGGACAGGGGGCAATCACCCCTCCACTTT.